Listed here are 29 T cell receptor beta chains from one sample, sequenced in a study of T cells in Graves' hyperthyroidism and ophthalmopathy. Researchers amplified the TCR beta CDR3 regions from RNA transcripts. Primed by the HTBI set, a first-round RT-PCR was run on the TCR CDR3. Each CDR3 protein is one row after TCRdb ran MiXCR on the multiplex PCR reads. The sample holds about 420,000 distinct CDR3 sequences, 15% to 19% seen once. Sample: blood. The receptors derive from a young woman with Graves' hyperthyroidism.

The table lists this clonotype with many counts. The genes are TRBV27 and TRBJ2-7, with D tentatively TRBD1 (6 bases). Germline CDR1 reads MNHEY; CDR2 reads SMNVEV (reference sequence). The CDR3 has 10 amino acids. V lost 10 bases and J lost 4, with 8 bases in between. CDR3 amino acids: CATGTYEQYF. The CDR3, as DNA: TGTGCCACTGGGACATACGAGCAGTACTTC.

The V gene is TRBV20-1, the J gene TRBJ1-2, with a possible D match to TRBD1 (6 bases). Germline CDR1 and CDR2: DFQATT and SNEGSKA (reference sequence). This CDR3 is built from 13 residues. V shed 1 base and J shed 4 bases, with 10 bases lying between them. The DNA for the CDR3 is TGCAGTGCTAGAGTGGGGGCCGGCTATGGCTACACCTTC. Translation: CSARVGAGYGYTF.

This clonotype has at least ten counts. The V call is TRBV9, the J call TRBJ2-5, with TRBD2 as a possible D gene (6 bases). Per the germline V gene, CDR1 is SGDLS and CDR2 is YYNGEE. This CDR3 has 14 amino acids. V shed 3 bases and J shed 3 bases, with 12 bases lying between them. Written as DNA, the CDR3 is TGTGCCAGCAGCGGTTTGGCTAGCGAAGAGACCCAGTACTTC. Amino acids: CASSGLASEETQYF.

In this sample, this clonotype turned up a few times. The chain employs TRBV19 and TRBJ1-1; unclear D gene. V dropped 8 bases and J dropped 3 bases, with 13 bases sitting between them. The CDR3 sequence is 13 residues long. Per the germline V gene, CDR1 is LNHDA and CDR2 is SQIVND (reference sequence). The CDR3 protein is CASGPPWDTEAFF. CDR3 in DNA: TGTGCCAGTGGGCCCCCCTGGGACACTGAAGCTTTCTTT.

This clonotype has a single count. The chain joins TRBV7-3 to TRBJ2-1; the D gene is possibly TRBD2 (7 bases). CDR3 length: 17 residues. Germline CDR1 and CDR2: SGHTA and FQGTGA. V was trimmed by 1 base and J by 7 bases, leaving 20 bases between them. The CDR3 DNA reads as TGTGCCAGCAGCTTAAGGGGCTGGGGGGGGCCCCTGAATGAGCAGTTCTTC. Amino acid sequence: CASSLRGWGGPLNEQFF.

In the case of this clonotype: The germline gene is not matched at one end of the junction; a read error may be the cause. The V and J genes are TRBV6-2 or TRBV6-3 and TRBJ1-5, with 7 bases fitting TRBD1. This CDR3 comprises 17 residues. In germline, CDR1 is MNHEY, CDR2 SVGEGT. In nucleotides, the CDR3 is TGTACCAGCAGTTACCCTCTACAGGGGCTTAGCAATCAGCCCCAGCATTTT. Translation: CTSSYPLQGLSNQPQHF.

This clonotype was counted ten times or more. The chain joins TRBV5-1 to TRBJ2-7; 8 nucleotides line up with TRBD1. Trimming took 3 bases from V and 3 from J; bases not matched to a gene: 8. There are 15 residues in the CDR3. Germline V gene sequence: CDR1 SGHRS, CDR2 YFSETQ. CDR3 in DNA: TGCGCCAGCAGCTCGGACAGGGTGTTTAGCTACGAGCAGTACTTC. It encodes CASSSDRVFSYEQYF.

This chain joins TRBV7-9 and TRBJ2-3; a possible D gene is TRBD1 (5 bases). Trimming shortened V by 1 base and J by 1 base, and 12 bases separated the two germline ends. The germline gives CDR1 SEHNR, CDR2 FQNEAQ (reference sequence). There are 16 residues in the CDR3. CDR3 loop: CASSLGTGDRTDTQYF. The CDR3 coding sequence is TGTGCCAGCAGCTTAGGAACAGGAGATCGCACAGATACGCAGTATTTT. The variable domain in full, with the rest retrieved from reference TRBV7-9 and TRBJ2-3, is DTGVSQNPRHKITKRGQNVTFRCDPISEHNRLYWYRQTLGQGPEFLTYFQNEAQLEKSRLLSDRFSAERPKGSFSTLEIQRTEQGDSAMYLCASSLGTGDRTDTQYFGPGTRLTVL.

The CDR3 sequence is CASSWGRRNEQFF. The CDR3 DNA reads as TGTGCCAGCAGCTGGGGTCGACGGAATGAGCAGTTCTTC. The V gene is TRBV5-6, the J gene TRBJ2-1; D is uncertain. The CDR3 is 13 amino acids. CDR1 is SGHDT, CDR2 YYEEEE, per germline. The V end lost 3 bases, the J end lost 7 bases, and 11 bases lay between the germline ends.

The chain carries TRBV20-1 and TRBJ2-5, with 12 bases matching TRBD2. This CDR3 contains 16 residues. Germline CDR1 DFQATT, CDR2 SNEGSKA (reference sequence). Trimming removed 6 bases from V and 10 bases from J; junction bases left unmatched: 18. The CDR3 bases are TGCAGTGCAACCTCCCCTAGGACTAGCGGGGCCCCGGTCCAGTACTTC. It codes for CSATSPRTSGAPVQYF.

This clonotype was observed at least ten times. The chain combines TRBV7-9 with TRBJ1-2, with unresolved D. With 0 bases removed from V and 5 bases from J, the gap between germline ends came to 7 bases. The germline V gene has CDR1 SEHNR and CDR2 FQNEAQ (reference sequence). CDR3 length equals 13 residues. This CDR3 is CASSLAADYGYTF. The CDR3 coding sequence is TGTGCCAGCAGCTTAGCTGCAGATTATGGCTACACCTTC.

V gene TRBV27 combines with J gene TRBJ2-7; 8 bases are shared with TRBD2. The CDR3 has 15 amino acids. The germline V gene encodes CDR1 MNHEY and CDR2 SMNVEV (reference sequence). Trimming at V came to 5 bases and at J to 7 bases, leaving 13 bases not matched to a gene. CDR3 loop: CASSRGLAGEWEQYF. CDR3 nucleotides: TGTGCCAGCAGTCGCGGACTAGCAGGAGAGTGGGAGCAGTACTTC.

CDR3: CASSRGQLHYGYTF. CDR3 DNA sequence: TGTGCCAGCAGCCGCGGGCAGTTGCACTATGGCTACACCTTC. The J gene is TRBJ1-2, the V gene TRBV3-1, with D hard to call. The CDR3 sequence is 14 residues long. CDR1 and CDR2 (germline): LGHDT, YNNKEL (reference sequence). Deletions cut 4 bases from V and 3 bases from J, with 12 bases between.

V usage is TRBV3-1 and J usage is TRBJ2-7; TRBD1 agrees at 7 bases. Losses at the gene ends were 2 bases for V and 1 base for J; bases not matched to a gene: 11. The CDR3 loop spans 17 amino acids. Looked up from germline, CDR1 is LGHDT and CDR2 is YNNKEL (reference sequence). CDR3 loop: CASSQRPGQFLSYEQYF. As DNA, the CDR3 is TGTGCCAGCAGCCAACGGCCGGGACAGTTTCTTTCCTACGAGCAGTACTTC.

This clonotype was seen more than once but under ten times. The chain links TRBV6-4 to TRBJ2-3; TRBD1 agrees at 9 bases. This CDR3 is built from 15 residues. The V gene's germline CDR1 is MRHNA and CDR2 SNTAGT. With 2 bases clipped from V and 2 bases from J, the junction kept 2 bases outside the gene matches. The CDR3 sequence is CASSDGTGHTDTQYF. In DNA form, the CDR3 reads TGTGCCAGCAGTGACGGGACAGGGCACACAGATACGCAGTATTTT.

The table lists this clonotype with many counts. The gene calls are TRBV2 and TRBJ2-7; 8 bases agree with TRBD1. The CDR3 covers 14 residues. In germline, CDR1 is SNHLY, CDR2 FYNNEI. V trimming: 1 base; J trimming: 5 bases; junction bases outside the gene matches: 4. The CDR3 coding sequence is TGTGCCAGCAGTGAAGAGGTGACAGGGGACGAGCAGTACTTC. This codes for CASSEEVTGDEQYF.

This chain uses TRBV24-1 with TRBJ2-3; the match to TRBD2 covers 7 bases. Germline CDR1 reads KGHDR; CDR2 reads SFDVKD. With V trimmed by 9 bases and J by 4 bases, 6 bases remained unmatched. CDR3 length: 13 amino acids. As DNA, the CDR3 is TGTGCCACCCGGGAGGAGGGCGCAGATACGCAGTATTTT. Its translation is CATREEGADTQYF.

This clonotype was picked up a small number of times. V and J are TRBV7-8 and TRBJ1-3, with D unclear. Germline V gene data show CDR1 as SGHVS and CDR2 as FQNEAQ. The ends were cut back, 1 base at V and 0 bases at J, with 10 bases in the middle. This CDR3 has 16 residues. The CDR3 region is CASSLVSGYSGNTIYF. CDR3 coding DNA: TGTGCCAGCAGCTTAGTTTCCGGTTACTCTGGAAACACCATATATTTT.

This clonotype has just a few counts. This CDR3 reads CASSLPSSGNTIYF. CDR3 coding DNA: TGTGCCAGCAGCCTACCGAGCTCTGGAAACACCATATATTTT. This rearrangement joins TRBV5-6 to TRBJ1-3; D not resolved. Germline CDR1 is SGHDT and CDR2 is YYEEEE. This CDR3 spans 14 amino acids. Trimming removed 4 bases at V and 0 bases at J, with 8 bases between.

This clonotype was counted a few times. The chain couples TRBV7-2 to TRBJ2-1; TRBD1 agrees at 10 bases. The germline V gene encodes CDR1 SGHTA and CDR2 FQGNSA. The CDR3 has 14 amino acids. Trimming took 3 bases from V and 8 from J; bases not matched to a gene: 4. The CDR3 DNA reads TGTGCCAGCAGCTTCGACAGGGGGCGGGATGAGCAGTTCTTC. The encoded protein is CASSFDRGRDEQFF.

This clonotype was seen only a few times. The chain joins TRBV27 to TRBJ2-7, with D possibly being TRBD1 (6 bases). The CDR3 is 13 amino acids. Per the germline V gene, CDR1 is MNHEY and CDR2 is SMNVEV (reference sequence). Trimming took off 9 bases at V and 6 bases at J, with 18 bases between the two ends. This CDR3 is CASWVGARCEQYF. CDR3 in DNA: TGTGCCAGTTGGGTGGGGGCCCGCTGCGAGCAGTACTTC.

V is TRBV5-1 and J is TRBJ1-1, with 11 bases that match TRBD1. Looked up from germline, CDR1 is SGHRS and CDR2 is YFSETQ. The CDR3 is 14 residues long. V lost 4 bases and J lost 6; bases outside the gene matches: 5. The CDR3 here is CASSPGQGDPEAFF. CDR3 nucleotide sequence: TGCGCCAGCAGCCCGGGACAGGGGGACCCTGAAGCTTTCTTT. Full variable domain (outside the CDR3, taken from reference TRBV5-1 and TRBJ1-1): KAGVTQTPRYLIKTRGQQVTLSCSPISGHRSVSWYQQTPGQGLQFLFEYFSETQRNKGNFPGRFSGRQFSNSRSEMNVSTLELGDSALYLCASSPGQGDPEAFFGQGTRLTVV.

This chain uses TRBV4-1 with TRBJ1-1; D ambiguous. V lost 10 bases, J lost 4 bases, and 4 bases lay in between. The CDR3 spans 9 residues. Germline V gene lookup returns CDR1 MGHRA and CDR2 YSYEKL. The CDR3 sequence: CANFTEAFF. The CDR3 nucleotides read TGCGCCAACTTCACTGAAGCTTTCTTT.

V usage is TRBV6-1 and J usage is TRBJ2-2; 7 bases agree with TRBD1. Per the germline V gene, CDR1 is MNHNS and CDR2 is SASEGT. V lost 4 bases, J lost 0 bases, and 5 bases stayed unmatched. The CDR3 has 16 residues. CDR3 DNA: TGTGCCAGCAGTGGATGGACAGGAGCGAACACCGGGGAGCTGTTTTTT. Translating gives CASSGWTGANTGELFF.

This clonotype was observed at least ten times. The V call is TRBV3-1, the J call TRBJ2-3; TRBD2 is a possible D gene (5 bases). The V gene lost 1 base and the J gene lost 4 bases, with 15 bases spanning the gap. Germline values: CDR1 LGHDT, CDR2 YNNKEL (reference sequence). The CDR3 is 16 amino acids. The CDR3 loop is CASSQGELLISDTQYF. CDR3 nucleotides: TGTGCCAGCAGCCAAGGGGAGCTTCTTATATCAGATACGCAGTATTTT.

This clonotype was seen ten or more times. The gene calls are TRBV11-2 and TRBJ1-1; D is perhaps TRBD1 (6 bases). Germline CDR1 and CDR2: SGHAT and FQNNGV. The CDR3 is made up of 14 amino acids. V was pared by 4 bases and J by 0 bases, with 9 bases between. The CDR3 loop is CASSSTGMNTEAFF. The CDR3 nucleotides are TGTGCCAGCAGCTCTACAGGGATGAACACTGAAGCTTTCTTT.

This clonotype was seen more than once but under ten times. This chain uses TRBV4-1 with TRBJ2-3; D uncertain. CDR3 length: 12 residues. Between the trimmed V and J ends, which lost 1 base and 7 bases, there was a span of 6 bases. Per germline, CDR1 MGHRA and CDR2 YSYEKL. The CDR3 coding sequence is TGCGCCAGCAGCCAAGTAATAAATACGCAGTATTTT. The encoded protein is CASSQVINTQYF.

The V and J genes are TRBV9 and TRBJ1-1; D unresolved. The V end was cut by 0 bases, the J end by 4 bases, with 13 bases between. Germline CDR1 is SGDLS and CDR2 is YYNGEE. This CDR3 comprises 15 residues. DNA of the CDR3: TGTGCCAGCAGCGTAGAGTCAGGCATGGGCACTGAAGCTTTCTTT. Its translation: CASSVESGMGTEAFF.

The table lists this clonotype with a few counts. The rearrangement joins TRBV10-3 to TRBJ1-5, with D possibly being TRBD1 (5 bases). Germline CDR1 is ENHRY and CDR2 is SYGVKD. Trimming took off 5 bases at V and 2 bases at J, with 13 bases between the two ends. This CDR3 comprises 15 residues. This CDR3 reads CAISRDADGNQPQHF. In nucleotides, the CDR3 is TGTGCCATCAGTAGGGACGCTGATGGCAATCAGCCCCAGCATTTT.